These 20 T cell receptor beta chains originate from one sample sequenced in a study of cytomegalovirus exposure and HLA in healthy donors. The PCR employed 60 Vbeta primers together with 13 Jbeta primers. Sequencing used immunoSEQ multiplex PCR; TCRdb keeps in-frame clones, though not all of them. The sample contains some 130,000 clones, approximately 61% of which appear only once. Sequencing was carried out using PBMCs. These receptor sequences come from a human donor in good health.

This clone appeared once. The sample carries other DNA sequences with the same CDR3. The chain combines TRBV27 with TRBJ2-1; 11 bases align to TRBD2. The CDR3 sequence is 16 residues long. The J segment lost 13 bases and the V segment lost 2 bases, leaving 13 bases of the junction unmatched. CDR1 and CDR2 (germline): MNHEY, SMNVEV (reference sequence). This CDR3 reads CASSLRLAGGPSEQFF. The CDR3 region has the DNA TGTGCCAGCAGTTTACGGCTAGCGGGAGGCCCCAGTGAACAGTTCTTC.

The V call is TRBV15, the J call TRBJ1-2, with 7 positions matching TRBD1. Looked up from germline, CDR1 is LNHNV and CDR2 is YYDKDF (reference sequence). V lost 9 bases and J lost 7; bases outside the gene matches: 20. The CDR3 has 16 amino acids. The CDR3 reads CATTSGTAYSRGGYTF. The DNA for the CDR3 is TGTGCCACGACCTCCGGGACAGCATATAGCCGTGGTGGCTACACCTTC.

CDR3 loop: CASSVALAGAGEQYF. DNA of the CDR3: TGTGCCAGCAGCGTAGCACTAGCGGGAGCAGGGGAGCAGTACTTC. The V gene is TRBV9, the J gene TRBJ2-7, with 11 bases lining up with TRBD2. The J segment lost 7 bases and the V segment lost 0 bases, leaving 6 bases of the junction unmatched. Looked up from germline, CDR1 is SGDLS and CDR2 is YYNGEE. This CDR3 comprises 15 residues.

This clone was detected once. V and J are TRBV4-1 and TRBJ2-1, with 8 positions matching TRBD2. Germline loops: CDR1 MGHRA, CDR2 YSYEKL. This CDR3 is 17 amino acids long. Losses at the gene ends were 2 bases for V and 4 bases for J; bases not matched to a gene: 10. CDR3 in amino acids: CASSQSAGAGEYNEQFF. The CDR3 DNA reads TGCGCCAGCAGCCAAAGCGCTGGAGCGGGAGAATACAATGAGCAGTTCTTC.

The sample holds one count of this clone. The gene calls are TRBV19 and TRBJ1-5; 9 positions agree with TRBD1. The V and J ends lost 8 bases and 6 bases, in that order; junction bases with no gene match: 5. CDR3 size: 13 residues. From germline, CDR1 is LNHDA and CDR2 SQIVND (reference sequence). The CDR3 DNA sequence: TGTGCCAGTGCGGACAGGGGAAGTCAGCCCCAGCATTTT. Translated: CASADRGSQPQHF.

The CDR3 DNA follows: TGTGCCAGCAGGCGGACTTGGAATGAGCAGTTCTTC. This codes for CASRRTWNEQFF. The chain combines TRBV6-5 with TRBJ2-1, with D possibly matching TRBD2 (5 bases). V was trimmed by 6 bases and J by 7 bases, leaving 10 bases between them. Per germline, CDR1 MNHEY and CDR2 SVGAGI. This CDR3 spans 12 amino acids.

This clone was counted between two and nine times. V is TRBV2 and J is TRBJ2-1, with a tentative D call TRBD2 (5 bases). The CDR3 consists of 15 residues. The germline V gene has CDR1 SNHLY and CDR2 FYNNEI. V dropped 1 base and J dropped 9 bases, with 16 bases sitting between them. CDR3 protein: CASSEGAGRGGEQFF. CDR3 in DNA: TGTGCCAGCAGTGAAGGGGCTGGCCGGGGTGGTGAGCAGTTCTTC.

This clone showed up just once. The rearrangement joins TRBV25-1 to TRBJ2-5; 9 positions match TRBD2. Germline V gene sequence: CDR1 MGHDK, CDR2 SYGVNS. The CDR3 consists of 17 residues. Trimming took 3 bases from V and 5 from J; bases not matched to a gene: 13. This chain's CDR3 is CASSDAPGTSNGETQYF. The CDR3 DNA reads as TGTGCCAGCAGTGACGCCCCCGGGACTAGCAACGGGGAGACCCAGTACTTC. The whole variable domain, remainder taken from reference TRBV25-1 and TRBJ2-5, is EADIYQTPRYLVIGTGKKITLECSQTMGHDKMYWYQQDPGMELHLIHYSYGVNSTEKGDLSSESTVSRIRTEHFPLTLESARPSHTSQYLCASSDAPGTSNGETQYFGPGTRLLVL.

This chain connects TRBV2 to TRBJ2-5; D unresolved. Germline V gives CDR1 SNHLY, CDR2 FYNNEI. V was trimmed by 6 bases and J by 0 bases, leaving 14 bases between them. The CDR3 spans 15 residues. Here the CDR3 reads CASSQTAGYQETQYF. CDR3 bases: TGTGCCAGCAGCCAAACTGCCGGGTACCAAGAGACCCAGTACTTC. The entire variable domain, with the rest obtained from reference TRBV2 and TRBJ2-5, is as follows: EPEVTQTPSHQVTQMGQEVILRCVPISNHLYFYWYRQILGQKVEFLVSFYNNEISEKSEIFDDQFSVERPDGSNFTLKIRSTKLEDSAMYFCASSQTAGYQETQYFGPGTRLLVL.

J is TRBJ2-2 and V is TRBV10-1; TRBD1 might be the D (6 bases). CDR1 and CDR2 from the germline V gene are WNHNN and SYGVQD (reference sequence). Trimming took off 3 bases at V and 5 bases at J, with 10 bases between the two ends. CDR3 size: 14 residues. The CDR3 region has the DNA TGCGCCAGCAGTGACGGGACAATAACCGGGGAGCTGTTTTTT. This sequence encodes CASSDGTITGELFF.

The gene calls are TRBV18 and TRBJ2-7; D remains unclear. CDR1 and CDR2 (germline): KGHSH, LQKENI. CDR3 size: 12 residues. V gave up 6 bases and J gave up 3 bases, with 9 bases separating them. CDR3 coding DNA: TGTGCCAGCTCTCGGCGGCGCTACGAGCAGTACTTC. It is translated as CASSRRRYEQYF.

This chain joins TRBV25-1 and TRBJ2-5; 9 nucleotides agree with TRBD1. The DNA end is a closer match to TRBJ2-7, so the J assignment may be wrong. CDR1 is MGHDK and CDR2 is SYGVNS in the germline V gene. The CDR3 is 16 residues long. The DNA of the CDR3 is TGTGCCAGCAGTGACCCCCCGGGACAGGGTAACTACGAGCAGTACTTC. Protein: CASSDPPGQGNYEQYF.

The V call is TRBV7-2, the J call TRBJ2-7; 14 positions match TRBD2. The CDR3 extends over 16 amino acids. V was clipped by 5 bases and J by 5 bases; unmatched bases: 8. Germline CDR1 SGHTA, CDR2 FQGNSA. The CDR3 is CASSIGTSGRGHEQYF. Here the CDR3 DNA reads TGTGCCAGCAGCATCGGGACTAGCGGGAGAGGTCACGAGCAGTACTTC.

The chain couples TRBV28 to TRBJ2-5; weak D call: TRBD2 (6 bases). CDR3 length equals 13 residues. V lost 3 bases and J 8 bases, leaving 13 bases between the germline ends. CDR1 is MDHEN, CDR2 SYDVKM, per germline. The CDR3 DNA reads as TGTGCCAGCAGTTTGCAAGAGGGAGGTACCCAGTACTTC. It yields the protein CASSLQEGGTQYF.

The chain recombines TRBV5-6 with TRBJ1-1; D not resolved. CDR1 is SGHDT and CDR2 is YYEEEE in the germline V gene. The V and J ends lost 2 bases and 3 bases respectively, with 14 bases between them. The CDR3 length is 15 residues. CDR3 residues: CASSLARELYTEAFF. CDR3 coding DNA: TGTGCCAGCAGCTTAGCCCGGGAACTTTACACTGAAGCTTTCTTT.

The chain carries TRBV6-1 and TRBJ1-1, with 8 positions matching TRBD1. The CDR3 runs to 13 residues. After removal of 7 bases from V and 5 bases from J, the junction contained 6 bases not matched to a gene. Germline CDR1 and CDR2: MNHNS and SASEGT. CDR3 sequence (DNA): TGTGCCAGCATTAGGGACAGGCTGACTGAAGCTTTCTTT. Translating gives CASIRDRLTEAFF.

The count of this clone is one. The chain joins TRBV9 to TRBJ2-1, with 13 nucleotides matching TRBD2. The ends lost 4 bases at V and 0 bases at J; junction bases unmatched: 4. This CDR3 region has 17 residues. The germline V gene encodes CDR1 SGDLS and CDR2 YYNGEE. CDR3 in DNA: TGTGCCAGCAGCTCGGGACTAGCGGGATTCTCCTACAATGAGCAGTTCTTC. Translating it yields CASSSGLAGFSYNEQFF.

Here the CDR3 reads CASSPPGLAGYIQTGELFF. The CDR3 coding sequence is TGTGCCAGCTCACCACCGGGACTAGCGGGGTACATTCAGACCGGGGAGCTGTTTTTT. V usage is TRBV18 and J usage is TRBJ2-2; 13 bases fit TRBD2. The CDR3 loop spans 19 amino acids. V lost 0 bases, J lost 5 bases, and 9 bases stayed unmatched. Germline V gene sequence: CDR1 KGHSH, CDR2 LQKENI.

J is TRBJ2-3 and V is TRBV6-5; no clear D. CDR3 length: 13 amino acids. V was trimmed by 2 bases and J by 1 base, leaving 4 bases between them. Per the germline V gene, CDR1 is MNHEY and CDR2 is SVGAGI. The CDR3 reads CASSYGRTDTQYF. In nucleotides, the CDR3 is TGTGCCAGCAGTTACGGGCGCACAGATACGCAGTATTTT.

The chain recombines TRBV6-1 with TRBJ2-7; 8 bases align to TRBD2. Germline V gene data show CDR1 as MNHNS and CDR2 as SASEGT. CDR3 length: 14 residues. Trimming at V came to 9 bases and at J to 3 bases, leaving 10 bases not matched to a gene. CDR3 residues: CASEDQRERYEQYF. The CDR3 region has the DNA TGTGCCAGTGAAGACCAGCGGGAGCGCTACGAGCAGTACTTC.